Sequencing of this T cell receptor beta chain was carried out in a study of T cell responses to AZD1222 COVID-19 vaccine. Study-wide context: Second-dose schedules of about 4 or about 12 weeks were combined. Overall study findings and caveats: Across the whole spike, CD4 TCRs peaked at regions 160-218 and 743-854. Donors were largely white British and mainly female; clonal diversity was possibly underestimated.

Clones were read by immunoSEQ multiplex PCR, and TCRdb kept only the in-frame ones, dropping some. The data contain approximately 110,000 clones, about 87% of them seen just once; the ten biggest clones take up about 4.7%. This clone was observed a handful of times. Its antigen is not known. This CDR3 spans 16 amino acids. Trimming removed 3 bases at V and 0 bases at J, with 14 bases between. Germline lookup yields CDR1 KGHSH and CDR2 LQKENI. This chain connects TRBV18 to TRBJ1-1; TRBD1 is a possible D gene (6 bases). Here the sequenced sample was peripheral blood, taken on day 0 of AZD1222 vaccination. The receptor was isolated from an adult in good health. This chain's CDR3 is CASSPSGPGVNTEAFF. Written as DNA, the CDR3 is TGTGCCAGCTCACCGTCGGGACCAGGGGTGAACACTGAAGCTTTCTTT. The whole variable domain, remainder taken from reference TRBV18 and TRBJ1-1, is NAGVMQNPRHLVRRRGQEARLRCSPMKGHSHVYWYRQLPEEGLKFMVYLQKENIIDESGMPKERFSAEFPKEGPSILRIQQVVRGDSAAYFCASSPSGPGVNTEAFFGQGTRLTVV.